The sequence of this T cell receptor (beta chain) was determined in a study of cytomegalovirus exposure and HLA in healthy donors. Turning to the study itself: Among the 350 to 500 donors who were genotyped, about 80% fell in the genetic ancestry cluster that is associated with self-reported Caucasian donors. The study's findings and limits: In terms of immune exposure information, only CMV serostatus was available. Later analysis suggested most CMV-associated TCR beta chains were HLA-restricted. There were 150 or so TCR beta chains listed as cytomegalovirus-associated.

This clone has more than one count but fewer than ten. Its target is not known. Both 60 Vbeta primers and 13 Jbeta primers went into the PCR. Here immunoSEQ multiplex PCR was the method, and the copy in TCRdb shows in-frame clones only, minus some. The sample has some 99,000 clones; approximately 70% are singletons. CDR1 and CDR2 from the germline V gene are MNHEY and SVGAGI. The CDR3 length is 12 residues. Trimming pared 6 bases from V and 10 bases from J, leaving 15 bases between. The origin of this receptor is a man aged 35 to 55 in good health and CMV-seronegative. Material for sequencing was PBMCs. This rearrangement joins TRBV6-5 to TRBJ1-1; maybe TRBD1 (6 bases). CDR3 coding DNA: TGTGCCAGCAGCTCCGGGGGGCTGCCAGCTTTCTTT. Protein product: CASSSGGLPAFF.